This T cell receptor (beta chain) comes out of a study of cytomegalovirus exposure and HLA in healthy donors. About the study: Genetic ancestry analysis placed around 76% of the 300 to 500 donors that were genotyped in the Caucasian-associated cluster.

Broader study findings: Common viral pathogens were later found to be apparently linked to several of the most significant clusters. Researchers catalogued around 150 TCR beta chains as cytomegalovirus-associated. Earlier analysis found most TCR beta V segments productive about 87% or about 30% of the time.

The PCR contained 60 Vbeta and 13 Jbeta primers. Libraries were prepared by immunoSEQ multiplex PCR; TCRdb keeps only in-frame clonotypes and omits some of them. The profile shows 50,000 to 65,000 clones, about four fifths of them singletons. Germline V gene lookup returns CDR1 MNHEY and CDR2 SMNVEV (reference sequence). This CDR3 is 15 amino acids long. J was trimmed by 4 bases and V by 4 bases; bases with no gene match: 5. A few counts support this clone. Its matching antigen is unknown. The TCR sequence derives from a woman aged 25 to 39 in good health and CMV-seronegative. The chain uses TRBV27 and TRBJ2-3; 10 positions match TRBD1. The material sequenced was PBMCs. CDR3 coding DNA: TGTGCCAGCAGTTATTGGGGACAGGGGTCAGATACGCAGTATTTT. This codes for CASSYWGQGSDTQYF.